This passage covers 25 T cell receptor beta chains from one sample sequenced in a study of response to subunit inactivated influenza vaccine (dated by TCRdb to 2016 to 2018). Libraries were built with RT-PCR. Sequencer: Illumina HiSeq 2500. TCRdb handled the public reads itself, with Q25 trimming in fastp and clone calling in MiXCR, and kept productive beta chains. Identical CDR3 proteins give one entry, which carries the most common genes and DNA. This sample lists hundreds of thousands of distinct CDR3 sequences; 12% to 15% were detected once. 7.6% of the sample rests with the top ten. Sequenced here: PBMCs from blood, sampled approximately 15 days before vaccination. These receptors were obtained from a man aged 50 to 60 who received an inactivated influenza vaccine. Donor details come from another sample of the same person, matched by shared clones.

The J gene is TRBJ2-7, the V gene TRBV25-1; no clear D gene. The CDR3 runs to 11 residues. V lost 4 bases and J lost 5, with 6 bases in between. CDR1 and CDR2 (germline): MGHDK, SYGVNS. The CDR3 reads CASSGWNEQYF. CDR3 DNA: TGTGCCAGCAGTGGGTGGAACGAGCAGTACTTC.

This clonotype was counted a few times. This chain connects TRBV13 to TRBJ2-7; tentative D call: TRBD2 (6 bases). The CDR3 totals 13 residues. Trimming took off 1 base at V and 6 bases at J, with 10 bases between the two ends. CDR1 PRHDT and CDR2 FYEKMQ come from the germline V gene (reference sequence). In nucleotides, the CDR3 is TGTGCCAGCAGCTTAGAGGAGGGTGGCGAGCAGTACTTC. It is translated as CASSLEEGGEQYF.

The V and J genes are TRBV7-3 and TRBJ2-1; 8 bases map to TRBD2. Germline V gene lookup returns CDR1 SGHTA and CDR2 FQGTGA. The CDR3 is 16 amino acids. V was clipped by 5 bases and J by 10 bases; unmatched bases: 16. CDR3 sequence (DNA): TGTGCCAGCAGCCCTCAACCGGGACTTCGGGGGGGGGAGCAGTTCTTC. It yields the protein CASSPQPGLRGGEQFF.

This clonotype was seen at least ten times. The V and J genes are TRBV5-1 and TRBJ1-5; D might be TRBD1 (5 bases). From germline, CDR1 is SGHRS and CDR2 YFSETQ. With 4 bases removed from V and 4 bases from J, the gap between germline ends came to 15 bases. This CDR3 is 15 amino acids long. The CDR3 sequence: CASSEGLHENQPQHF. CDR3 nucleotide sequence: TGCGCCAGCAGCGAGGGACTCCACGAGAATCAGCCCCAGCATTTT.

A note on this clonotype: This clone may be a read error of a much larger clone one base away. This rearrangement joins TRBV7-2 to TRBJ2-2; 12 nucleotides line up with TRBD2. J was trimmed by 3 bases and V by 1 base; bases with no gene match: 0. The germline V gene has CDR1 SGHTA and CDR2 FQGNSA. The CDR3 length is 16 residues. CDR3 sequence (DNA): TGTGCCAGCAGCTTAGGACTAGCGGGAGACACCGGGGAGCTGTTTTTT. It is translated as CASSLGLAGDTGELFF.

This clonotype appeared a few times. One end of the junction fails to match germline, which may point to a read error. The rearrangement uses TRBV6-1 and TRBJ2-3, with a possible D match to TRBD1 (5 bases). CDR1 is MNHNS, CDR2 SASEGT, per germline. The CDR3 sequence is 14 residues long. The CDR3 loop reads CACSDARVADTQYF. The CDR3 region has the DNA TGTGCCTGCAGCGATGCCAGGGTCGCAGATACGCAGTATTTT.

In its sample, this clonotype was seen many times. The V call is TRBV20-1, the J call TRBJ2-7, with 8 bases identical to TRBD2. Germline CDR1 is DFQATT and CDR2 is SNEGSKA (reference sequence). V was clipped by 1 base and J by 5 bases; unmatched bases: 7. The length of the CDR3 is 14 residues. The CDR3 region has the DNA TGCAGTGCTAGAGTCCCGGGACTAGATAACGAGCAGTACTTC. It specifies CSARVPGLDNEQYF.

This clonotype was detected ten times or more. In nucleotides, the CDR3 is TGTGCCAGCAGCCTACTGCGTACTGAAGCTTTCTTT. Its protein is CASSLLRTEAFF. The rearrangement uses TRBV6-2 or TRBV6-3 and TRBJ1-1; D call uncertain. The germline V gene has CDR1 MNHEY and CDR2 SVGEGT. V was shortened by 6 bases and J by 5 bases, with 10 bases between the two germline ends. The CDR3 totals 12 residues.

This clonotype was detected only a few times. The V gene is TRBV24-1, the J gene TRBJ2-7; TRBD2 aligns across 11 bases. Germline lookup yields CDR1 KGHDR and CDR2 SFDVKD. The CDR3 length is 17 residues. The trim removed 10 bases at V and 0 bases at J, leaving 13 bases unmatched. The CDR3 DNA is TGTGCCACTGCTAGCGGGAGGCCCCGAGGAAGCTCCTACGAGCAGTACTTC. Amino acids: CATASGRPRGSSYEQYF.

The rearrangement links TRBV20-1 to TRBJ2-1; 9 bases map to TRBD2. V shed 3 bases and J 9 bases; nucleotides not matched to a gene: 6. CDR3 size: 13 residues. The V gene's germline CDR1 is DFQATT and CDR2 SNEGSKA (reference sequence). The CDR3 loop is CSARRGGRSEQFF. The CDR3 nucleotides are TGCAGTGCTAGGCGGGGGGGGCGGAGTGAGCAGTTCTTC.

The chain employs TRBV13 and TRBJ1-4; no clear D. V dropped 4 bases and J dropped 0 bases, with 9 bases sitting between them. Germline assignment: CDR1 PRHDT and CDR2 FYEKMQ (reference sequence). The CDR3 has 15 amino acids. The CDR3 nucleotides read TGTGCCAGCAGCTCCGGTGGAACAACTAATGAAAAACTGTTTTTT. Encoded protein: CASSSGGTTNEKLFF.

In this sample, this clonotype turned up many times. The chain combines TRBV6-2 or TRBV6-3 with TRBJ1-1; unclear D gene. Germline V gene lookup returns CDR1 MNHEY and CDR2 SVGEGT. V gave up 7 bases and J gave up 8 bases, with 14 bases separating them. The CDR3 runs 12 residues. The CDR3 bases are TGTGCCAGCACCACTAGCGGAACCGAAGCTTTCTTT. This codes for CASTTSGTEAFF.

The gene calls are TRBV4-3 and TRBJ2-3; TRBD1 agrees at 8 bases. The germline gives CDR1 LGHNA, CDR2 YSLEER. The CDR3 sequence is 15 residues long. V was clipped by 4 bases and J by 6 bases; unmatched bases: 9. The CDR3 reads CASSRGQGSSDTQYF. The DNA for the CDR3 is TGCGCCAGCAGCCGTGGACAGGGCTCTTCGGATACGCAGTATTTT.

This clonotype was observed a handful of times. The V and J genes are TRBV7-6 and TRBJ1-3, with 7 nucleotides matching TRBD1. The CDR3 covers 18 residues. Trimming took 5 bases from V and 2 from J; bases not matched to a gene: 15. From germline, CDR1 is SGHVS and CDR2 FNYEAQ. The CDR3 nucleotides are TGTGCCAGCAGCCCTAGGGGGGCCAGGGGGGGGCCTGGAAACACCATATATTTT. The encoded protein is CASSPRGARGGPGNTIYF. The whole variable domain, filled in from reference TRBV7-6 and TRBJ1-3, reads GAGVSQSPRYKVTKRGQDVALRCDPISGHVSLYWYRQALGQGPEFLTYFNYEAQQDKSGLPNDRFSAERPEGSISTLTIQRTEQRDSAMYRCASSPRGARGGPGNTIYFGEGSWLTVV.

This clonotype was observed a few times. CDR3 protein: CASSILGEQETQYF. The CDR3 nucleotides are TGTGCCAGCAGTATACTGGGGGAGCAAGAGACCCAGTACTTC. V gene TRBV27 combines with J gene TRBJ2-5, with D perhaps TRBD1 or TRBD2 (5 bases each). V was cut by 5 bases and J by 2 bases, with 12 bases left in between. The CDR3 has 14 residues. In germline, CDR1 is MNHEY, CDR2 SMNVEV (reference sequence).

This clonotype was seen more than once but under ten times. The CDR3 loop is CASSPRQGPQDIQYF. The DNA for the CDR3 is TGTGCCAGCAGCCCGAGACAGGGACCACAGGACATTCAGTACTTC. The V gene is TRBV9, the J gene TRBJ2-4, with 7 bases aligning to TRBD1. The CDR3 has 15 amino acids. CDR1 is SGDLS and CDR2 is YYNGEE in the germline V gene. V shed 4 bases, J shed 8 bases, and the junction held 12 bases outside the gene matches.

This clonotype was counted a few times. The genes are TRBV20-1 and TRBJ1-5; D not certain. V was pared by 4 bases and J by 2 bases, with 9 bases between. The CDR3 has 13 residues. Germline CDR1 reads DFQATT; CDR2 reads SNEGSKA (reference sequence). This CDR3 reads CSAMNRGNQPQHF. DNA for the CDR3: TGCAGTGCTATGAACCGGGGCAATCAGCCCCAGCATTTT.

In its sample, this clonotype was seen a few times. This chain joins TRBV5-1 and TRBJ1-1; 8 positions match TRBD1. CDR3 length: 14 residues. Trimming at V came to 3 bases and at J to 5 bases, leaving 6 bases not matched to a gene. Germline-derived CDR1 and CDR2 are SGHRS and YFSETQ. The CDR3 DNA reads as TGCGCCAGCAGCTCCGGACAGGGTTGGACTGAAGCTTTCTTT. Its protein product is CASSSGQGWTEAFF.

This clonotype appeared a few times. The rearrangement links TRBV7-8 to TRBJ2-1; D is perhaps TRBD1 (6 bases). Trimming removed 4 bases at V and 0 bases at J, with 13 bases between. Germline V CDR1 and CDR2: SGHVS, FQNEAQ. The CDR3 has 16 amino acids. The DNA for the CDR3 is TGTGCCAGCAGCTATCGACAGGCCAGCTCCTACAATGAGCAGTTCTTC. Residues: CASSYRQASSYNEQFF.

CDR3 coding DNA: TGCGCCAGCAGCTCAACCGGGACAGGGTACGAGACCCAGTACTTC. It translates to CASSSTGTGYETQYF. The genes are TRBV5-1 and TRBJ2-5, with 9 bases identical to TRBD1. V lost 3 bases to trimming and J lost 5 bases; unmatched junction nucleotides: 8. The CDR3 sequence is 15 residues long. Germline loops: CDR1 SGHRS, CDR2 YFSETQ.

The CDR3 loop reads CSVRLAAYNEQFF. The CDR3 bases are TGCAGCGTTCGGCTAGCGGCTTACAATGAGCAGTTCTTC. The chain employs TRBV29-1 and TRBJ2-1, with 7 bases matching TRBD2. Germline CDR1 reads SQVTM; CDR2 reads ANQGSEA. The CDR3 runs 13 residues. V was pared by 5 bases and J by 4 bases, with 5 bases of the junction left unmatched.

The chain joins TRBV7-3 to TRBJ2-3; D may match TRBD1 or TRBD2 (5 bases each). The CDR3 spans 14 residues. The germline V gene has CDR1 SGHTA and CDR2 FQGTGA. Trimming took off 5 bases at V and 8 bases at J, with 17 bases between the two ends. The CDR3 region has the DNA TGTGCCAGCAGCCTAGGGACCGATGGCGCTACGCAGTATTTT. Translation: CASSLGTDGATQYF.

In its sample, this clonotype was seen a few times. The chain's CDR3 is CASSLTSGSRNEQFF. The CDR3 coding sequence is TGTGCCAGCAGCCTGACTAGCGGGAGCCGTAATGAGCAGTTCTTC. This chain links TRBV12-3 or TRBV12-4 with TRBJ2-1; TRBD2 matches at 12 bases. With V trimmed by 6 bases and J by 7 bases, 7 bases remained unmatched. CDR3 length: 15 amino acids.

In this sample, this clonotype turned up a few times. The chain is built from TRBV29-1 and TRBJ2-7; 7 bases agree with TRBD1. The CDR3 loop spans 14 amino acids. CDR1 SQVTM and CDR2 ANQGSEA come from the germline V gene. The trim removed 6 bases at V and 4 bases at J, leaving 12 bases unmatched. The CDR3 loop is CSVVRGQGEYEQYF. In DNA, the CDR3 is TGCAGCGTCGTCAGAGGGCAGGGGGAGTACGAGCAGTACTTC.

The CDR3 bases are TGCAGTGCTAGAGAGCCAAGCACCTATGGCTACACCTTC. Translation gives CSAREPSTYGYTF. This rearrangement joins TRBV20-1 to TRBJ1-2; no reliable D call. The CDR3 has 13 amino acids. Per the germline V gene, CDR1 is DFQATT and CDR2 is SNEGSKA (reference sequence). V was pared by 0 bases and J by 4 bases, with 9 bases between.